A single sample gave rise to the 20 T cell receptor beta chains below, sequenced in a study of T cells after yellow fever vaccination. TCRdb itself ran the 5' RACE reads through MiXCR, one entry per CDR3 protein. The table lists about 550,000 distinct CDR3 sequences, less than 20% of them singletons, with 14% in the top ten. The material was PBMCs, obtained 15 days after the yellow fever booster vaccination. These receptors originate from a man aged 25 to 45 who received the YFV17D yellow fever vaccine.

J is TRBJ1-6 and V is TRBV20-1; D gene uncertain. Germline assignment: CDR1 DFQATT and CDR2 SNEGSKA (reference sequence). The CDR3 runs to 12 residues. V dropped 3 bases and J dropped 8 bases, with 8 bases sitting between them. For the CDR3, the DNA is TGCAGTGCTAGGGCGACGGATTCACCCCTCCACTTT. Encoded protein: CSARATDSPLHF.

This clonotype was counted between two and nine times. The chain combines TRBV20-1 with TRBJ2-5; no definite D call. The V end was cut by 5 bases, the J end by 5 bases, with 15 bases between. The CDR3 is 13 amino acids. The germline CDR1 and CDR2 sequences are DFQATT and SNEGSKA (reference sequence). CDR3 amino acids: CSAHDSNGETQYF. The CDR3 coding sequence is TGCAGTGCTCACGACTCAAATGGGGAGACCCAGTACTTC.

The chain links TRBV11-2 to TRBJ2-1; TRBD2 agrees at 10 bases. The junction had 6 bases not matched to a gene; V was cut back by 2 bases and J by 2 bases. In germline, CDR1 is SGHAT, CDR2 FQNNGV. The CDR3 spans 17 residues. This chain's CDR3 is CASSLTSGTLTYNEQFF. CDR3 bases: TGTGCCAGCAGCTTAACTAGCGGGACCCTCACCTACAATGAGCAGTTCTTC.

In this sample, this clonotype turned up a few times. This chain uses TRBV20-1 with TRBJ2-7, with no clear D. The CDR3 covers 14 residues. The germline gives CDR1 DFQATT, CDR2 SNEGSKA (reference sequence). Trimming removed 1 base at V and 2 bases at J, with 12 bases between. The DNA of the CDR3 is TGCAGTGCTAGAGTAGGCTCCCGAACCTACGAGCAGTACTTC. It is translated as CSARVGSRTYEQYF.

This clonotype was counted only a few times. The V call is TRBV20-1, the J call TRBJ2-7, with 10 bases fitting TRBD2. Germline V gene sequence: CDR1 DFQATT, CDR2 SNEGSKA (reference sequence). CDR3 size: 16 residues. V was pared by 2 bases and J by 5 bases, with 12 bases of the junction left unmatched. The CDR3 nucleotides are TGCAGTGCTAGAAGGGCCGCTAGCGGGAGTTGGGACGAGCAGTACTTC. This sequence encodes CSARRAASGSWDEQYF.

CDR3 amino acids: CSARVASGREVREQFF. DNA of the CDR3: TGCAGTGCTAGAGTTGCGAGCGGGAGGGAAGTACGGGAGCAGTTCTTC. This sequence joins TRBV20-1 and TRBJ2-1, with 10 bases aligning to TRBD2. Germline CDR1 is DFQATT and CDR2 is SNEGSKA (reference sequence). The junction had 13 bases not matched to a gene; V was cut back by 1 base and J by 10 bases. The CDR3 runs 16 residues.

This clonotype was detected only a few times. The rearrangement joins TRBV7-2 to TRBJ2-7, with 7 bases that match TRBD1. The CDR3 spans 15 residues. Germline V gene sequence: CDR1 SGHTA, CDR2 FQGNSA. V shed 1 base, J shed 2 bases, and the junction held 5 bases outside the gene matches. The CDR3 region has the DNA TGTGCCAGCAGCTTAGGACAGGGAATTACCTACGAGCAGTACTTC. This codes for CASSLGQGITYEQYF.

The J gene is TRBJ2-3, the V gene TRBV6-5; the D gene is possibly TRBD1 (5 bases). Germline lookup yields CDR1 MNHEY and CDR2 SVGAGI. Between the trimmed V and J ends, which lost 0 bases and 4 bases, there was a span of 8 bases. The CDR3 has 14 residues. The CDR3 loop reads CASSYSPRADTQYF. The CDR3 DNA sequence: TGTGCCAGCAGTTACTCCCCCAGGGCAGATACGCAGTATTTT.

This clonotype was detected a few times. The V call is TRBV5-4, the J call TRBJ2-3; TRBD2 agrees at 12 bases. Unmatched junction bases numbered 6, after V lost 0 bases and J lost 1 base. Looked up from germline, CDR1 is SGHNT and CDR2 is YYREEE (reference sequence). This CDR3 has 18 amino acids. CDR3 sequence: CASSLASGRAWGTDTQYF. In nucleotides, the CDR3 is TGTGCCAGCAGCTTGGCTAGCGGGAGGGCCTGGGGCACAGATACGCAGTATTTT.

This clonotype has just a few counts. The chain carries TRBV28 and TRBJ2-1; no clear D gene. The V end lost 4 bases, the J end lost 4 bases, and 2 bases lay between the germline ends. Looked up from germline, CDR1 is MDHEN and CDR2 is SYDVKM. The CDR3 consists of 11 residues. CDR3 bases: TGTGCCAGCAGTTGGTACAATGAGCAGTTCTTC. Translated: CASSWYNEQFF.

The table lists this clonotype with a few counts. This chain connects TRBV5-4 to TRBJ2-5; 9 bases agree with TRBD1. This CDR3 contains 15 residues. The V gene's germline CDR1 is SGHNT and CDR2 YYREEE (reference sequence). V lost 4 bases, J lost 0 bases, and 4 bases stayed unmatched. The CDR3: CASSGDRDHQETQYF. The CDR3 DNA reads TGTGCCAGCAGCGGGGACAGGGACCACCAAGAGACCCAGTACTTC. Drawing the rest from reference TRBV5-4 and TRBJ2-5, the complete variable domain is ETGVTQSPTHLIKTRGQQVTLRCSSQSGHNTVSWYQQALGQGPQFIFQYYREEENGRGNFPPRFSGLQFPNYSSELNVNALELDDSALYLCASSGDRDHQETQYFGPGTRLLVL.

To note about this clonotype: An end of the junction does not agree with germline; a read error may underlie this. The chain links TRBV12-3 or TRBV12-4 to TRBJ1-2; D gene uncertain. The CDR3 totals 11 residues. CDR3 amino acids: CASSLTPTIYF. CDR3 bases: TGTGCCAGCAGCCTCACCCCTACGATCTACTTC.

This clonotype was counted between two and nine times. The rearrangement uses TRBV12-3 or TRBV12-4 and TRBJ2-2, with D unclear. This CDR3 has 15 amino acids. Trimming cost V 5 bases and J 0 bases, with 10 bases left between them. The CDR3 is CASSTRQANTGELFF. In DNA form, the CDR3 reads TGTGCCAGCAGTACTCGACAAGCGAACACCGGGGAGCTGTTTTTT.

This rearrangement joins TRBV7-2 to TRBJ2-7; D is undetermined. Germline V gene data show CDR1 as SGHTA and CDR2 as FQGNSA. The CDR3 is 11 residues long. With 10 bases removed from V and 0 bases from J, the gap between germline ends came to 7 bases. The CDR3 DNA reads as TGTGCCACCGCAAGCTCCTACGAGCAGTACTTC. This gives the protein CATASSYEQYF.

The chain joins TRBV4-1 to TRBJ2-4, with TRBD2 matching over 10 bases. This CDR3 comprises 16 residues. Germline values: CDR1 MGHRA, CDR2 YSYEKL. V dropped 1 base and J dropped 8; count of bases not matched to a gene: 8. DNA of the CDR3: TGCGCCAGCAGCCAAGTCTCTAGCGGGAGTACGTACATTCAGTACTTC. Encoded protein: CASSQVSSGSTYIQYF.

The gene calls are TRBV7-9 and TRBJ2-1; D call uncertain. CDR3 length: 11 amino acids. Between the trimmed V and J ends, which lost 6 bases and 8 bases, there was a span of 8 bases. Germline V gene sequence: CDR1 SEHNR, CDR2 FQNEAQ (reference sequence). In DNA form, the CDR3 reads TGTGCCAGCAGTCATGGGCATGAGCAGTTCTTC. Its translation: CASSHGHEQFF.

This chain connects TRBV6-2 or TRBV6-3 to TRBJ2-2, with 7 positions matching TRBD1. With 2 bases clipped from V and 6 bases from J, the junction kept 12 bases outside the gene matches. Germline CDR1 is MNHEY and CDR2 is SVGEGT. This CDR3 contains 17 residues. The CDR3 DNA sequence: TGTGCCAGCAGTTACCGCGGACAGGATGTAATCGCCGGGGAGCTGTTTTTT. Its protein is CASSYRGQDVIAGELFF.

This clonotype was found a few times. The chain uses TRBV6-2 or TRBV6-3 and TRBJ2-7; 7 nucleotides match TRBD1. V lost 7 bases and J lost 2; bases outside the gene matches: 2. CDR1 and CDR2 from the germline V gene are MNHEY and SVGEGT. The CDR3 length is 12 residues. The CDR3 region has the DNA TGTGCCAGCATGACAGGGCCCTACGAGCAGTACTTC. As protein: CASMTGPYEQYF.

In this sample, this clonotype turned up a few times. V usage is TRBV7-2 and J usage is TRBJ1-2; D might be TRBD1 (6 bases). Trimming took 5 bases from V and 2 from J, leaving 12 bases between them. Per germline, CDR1 SGHTA and CDR2 FQGNSA. The length of the CDR3 is 14 residues. The CDR3 region has the DNA TGTGCCAGCAGCCCCCTAGGACAGAACTATGGCTACACCTTC. Protein sequence: CASSPLGQNYGYTF.

This clonotype was counted a few times. This chain uses TRBV20-1 with TRBJ1-5; no clear D gene. V was shortened by 3 bases and J by 7 bases, with 10 bases between the two germline ends. Germline V lookup: CDR1 DFQATT, CDR2 SNEGSKA (reference sequence). The CDR3 runs 12 residues. CDR3 in amino acids: CSARTADQPQHF. The DNA of the CDR3 is TGCAGTGCTAGGACGGCAGACCAGCCCCAGCATTTT.